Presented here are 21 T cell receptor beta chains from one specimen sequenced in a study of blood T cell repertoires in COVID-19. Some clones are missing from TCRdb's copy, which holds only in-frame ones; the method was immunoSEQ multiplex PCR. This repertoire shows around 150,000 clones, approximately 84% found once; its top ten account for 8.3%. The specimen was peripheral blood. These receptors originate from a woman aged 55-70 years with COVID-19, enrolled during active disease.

The CDR3 DNA is TGTGCCAGCAGTCCTGGGACAGCGAACACCGGGGAGCTGTTTTTT. This gives the protein CASSPGTANTGELFF. The chain joins TRBV2 to TRBJ2-2; 7 nucleotides line up with TRBD1. V was clipped by 5 bases and J by 0 bases; unmatched bases: 3. Germline lookup yields CDR1 SNHLY and CDR2 FYNNEI. The CDR3 consists of 15 residues.

The CDR3 protein is CSASAPTGEGEKLFF. Written as DNA, the CDR3 is TGCAGTGCTAGTGCCCCGACAGGGGAAGGGGAAAAACTGTTTTTT. The rearrangement uses TRBV20-1 and TRBJ1-4; 8 bases match TRBD1. V trimming: 3 bases; J trimming: 8 bases; junction bases outside the gene matches: 11. Per the germline V gene, CDR1 is DFQATT and CDR2 is SNEGSKA (reference sequence). The CDR3 is made up of 15 amino acids.

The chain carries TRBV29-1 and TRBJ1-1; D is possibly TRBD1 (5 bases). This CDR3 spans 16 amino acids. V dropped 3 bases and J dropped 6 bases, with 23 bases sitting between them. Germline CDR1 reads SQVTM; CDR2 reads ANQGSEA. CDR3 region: CSVDGGFGGRRAEAFF. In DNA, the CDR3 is TGCAGCGTTGATGGGGGATTTGGTGGAAGGAGGGCTGAAGCTTTCTTT. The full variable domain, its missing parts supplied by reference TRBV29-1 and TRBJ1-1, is SAVISQKPSRDICQRGTSLTIQCQVDSQVTMMFWYRQQPGQSLTLIATANQGSEATYESGFVIDKFPISRPNLTFSTLTVSNMSPEDSSIYLCSVDGGFGGRRAEAFFGQGTRLTVV.

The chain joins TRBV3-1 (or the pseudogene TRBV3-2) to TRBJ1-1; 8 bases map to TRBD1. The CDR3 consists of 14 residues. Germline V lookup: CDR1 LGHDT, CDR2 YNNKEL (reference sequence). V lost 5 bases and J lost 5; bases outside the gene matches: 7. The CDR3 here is CASSWTGLVTEAFF. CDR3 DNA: TGTGCCAGCAGCTGGACAGGGTTAGTGACTGAAGCTTTCTTT.

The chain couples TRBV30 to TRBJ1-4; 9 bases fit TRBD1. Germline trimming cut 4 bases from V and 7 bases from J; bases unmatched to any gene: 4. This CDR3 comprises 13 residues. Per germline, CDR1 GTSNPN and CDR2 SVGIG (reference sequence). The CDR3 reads CAWMGQGFEKLFF. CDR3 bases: TGTGCCTGGATGGGACAGGGCTTTGAAAAACTGTTTTTT.

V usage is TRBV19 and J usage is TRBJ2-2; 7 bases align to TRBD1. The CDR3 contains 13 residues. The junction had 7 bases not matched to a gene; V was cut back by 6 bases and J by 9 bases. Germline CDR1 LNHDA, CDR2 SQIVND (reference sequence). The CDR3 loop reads CASRIQGERELFF. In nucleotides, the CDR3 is TGTGCCAGTAGGATTCAGGGGGAAAGGGAGCTGTTTTTT.

CDR3 region: CASSRGQNYGYTF. CDR3 DNA sequence: TGTGCCAGCAGTCGTGGACAGAACTATGGCTACACCTTC. This chain connects TRBV14 to TRBJ1-2, with D possibly being TRBD1 (6 bases). V was pared by 6 bases and J by 2 bases, with 10 bases between. The CDR3 is made up of 13 amino acids. Germline CDR1 reads SGHDN; CDR2 reads FVKESK. The whole variable domain, filled in from reference TRBV14 and TRBJ1-2, reads EAGVTQFPSHSVIEKGQTVTLRCDPISGHDNLYWYRRVMGKEIKFLLHFVKESKQDESGMPNNRFLAERTGGTYSTLKVQPAELEDSGVYFCASSRGQNYGYTFGSGTRLTVV.

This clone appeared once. The CDR3 protein is CASSSHGVSNQPQHF. The CDR3 DNA reads as TGTGCCAGCAGCTCTCACGGGGTTAGCAATCAGCCCCAGCATTTT. V gene TRBV5-6 combines with J gene TRBJ1-5; D ambiguous. V was shortened by 3 bases and J by 0 bases, with 10 bases between the two germline ends. From germline, CDR1 is SGHDT and CDR2 YYEEEE. The CDR3 sequence is 15 residues long. The whole variable domain, remainder taken from reference TRBV5-6 and TRBJ1-5, is DAGVTQSPTHLIKTRGQQVTLRCSPKSGHDTVSWYQQALGQGPQFIFQYYEEEERQRGNFPDRFSGHQFPNYSSELNVNALLLGDSALYLCASSSHGVSNQPQHFGDGTRLSIL.

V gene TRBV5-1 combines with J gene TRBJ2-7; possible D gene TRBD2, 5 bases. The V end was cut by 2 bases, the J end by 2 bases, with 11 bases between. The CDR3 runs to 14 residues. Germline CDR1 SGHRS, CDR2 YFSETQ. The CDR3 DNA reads TGCGCCAGCAGCTTTAGGACTGGGGCCTACGAGCAGTACTTC. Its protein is CASSFRTGAYEQYF.

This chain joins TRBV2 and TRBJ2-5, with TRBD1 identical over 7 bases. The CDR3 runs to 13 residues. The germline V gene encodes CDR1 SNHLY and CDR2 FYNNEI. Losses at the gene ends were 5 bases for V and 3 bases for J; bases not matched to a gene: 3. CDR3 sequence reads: CASSRDSEETQYF. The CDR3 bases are TGTGCCAGCAGTAGGGACAGTGAAGAGACCCAGTACTTC. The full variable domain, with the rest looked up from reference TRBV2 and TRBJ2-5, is EPEVTQTPSHQVTQMGQEVILRCVPISNHLYFYWYRQILGQKVEFLVSFYNNEISEKSEIFDDQFSVERPDGSNFTLKIRSTKLEDSAMYFCASSRDSEETQYFGPGTRLLVL.

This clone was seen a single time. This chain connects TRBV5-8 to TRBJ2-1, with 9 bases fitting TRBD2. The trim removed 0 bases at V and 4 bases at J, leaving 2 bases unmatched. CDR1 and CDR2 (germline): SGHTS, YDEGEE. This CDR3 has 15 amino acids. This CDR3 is CASSLGLADYNEQFF. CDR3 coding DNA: TGTGCCAGCAGCTTGGGACTAGCGGATTACAATGAGCAGTTCTTC.

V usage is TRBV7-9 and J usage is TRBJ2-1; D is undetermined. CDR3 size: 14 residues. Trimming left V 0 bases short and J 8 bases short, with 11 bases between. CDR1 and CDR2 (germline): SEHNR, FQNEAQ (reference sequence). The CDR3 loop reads CASSLASNSHEQFF. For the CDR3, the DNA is TGTGCCAGCAGCTTAGCATCGAACAGTCATGAGCAGTTCTTC.

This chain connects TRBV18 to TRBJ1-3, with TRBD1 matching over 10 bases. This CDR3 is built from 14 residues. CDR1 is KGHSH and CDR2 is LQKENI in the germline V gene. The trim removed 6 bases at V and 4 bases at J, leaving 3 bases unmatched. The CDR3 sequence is CASSGTGVGNTIYF. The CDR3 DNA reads TGTGCCAGCTCCGGGACAGGGGTCGGAAACACCATATATTTT.

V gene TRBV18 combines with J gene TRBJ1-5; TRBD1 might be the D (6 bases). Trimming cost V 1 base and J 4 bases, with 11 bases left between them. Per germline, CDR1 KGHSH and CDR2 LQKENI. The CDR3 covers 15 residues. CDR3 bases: TGTGCCAGCTCACCACTAGGACAGCCAAATCAGCCCCAGCATTTT. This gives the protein CASSPLGQPNQPQHF.

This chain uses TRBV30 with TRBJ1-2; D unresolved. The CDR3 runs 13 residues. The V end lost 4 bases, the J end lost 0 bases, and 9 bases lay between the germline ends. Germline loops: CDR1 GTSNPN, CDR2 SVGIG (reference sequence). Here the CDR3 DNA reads TGTGCCTGGATAGGGAGAGCTAACTATGGCTACACCTTC. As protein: CAWIGRANYGYTF.

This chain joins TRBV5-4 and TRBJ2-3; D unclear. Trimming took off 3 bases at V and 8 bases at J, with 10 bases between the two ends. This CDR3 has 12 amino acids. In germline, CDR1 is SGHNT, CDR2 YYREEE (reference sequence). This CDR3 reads CASSSLEVTQYF. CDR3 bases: TGTGCCAGCAGCTCCCTAGAGGTTACGCAGTATTTT.

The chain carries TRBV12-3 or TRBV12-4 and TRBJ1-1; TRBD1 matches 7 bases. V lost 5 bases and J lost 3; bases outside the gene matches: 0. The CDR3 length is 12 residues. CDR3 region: CASSDRDTEAFF. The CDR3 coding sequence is TGTGCCAGCAGTGACAGGGACACTGAAGCTTTCTTT.

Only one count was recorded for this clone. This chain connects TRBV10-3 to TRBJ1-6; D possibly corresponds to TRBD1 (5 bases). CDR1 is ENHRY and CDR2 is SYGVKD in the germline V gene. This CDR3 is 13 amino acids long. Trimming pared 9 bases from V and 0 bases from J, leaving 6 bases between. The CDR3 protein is CAITGSYNSPLHF. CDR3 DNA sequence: TGTGCCATTACAGGCTCCTATAATTCACCCCTCCACTTT.

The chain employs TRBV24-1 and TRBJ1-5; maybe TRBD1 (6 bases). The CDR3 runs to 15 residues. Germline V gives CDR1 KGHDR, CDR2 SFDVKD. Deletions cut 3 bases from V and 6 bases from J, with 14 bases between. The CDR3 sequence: CATSDAAGDRQPQHF. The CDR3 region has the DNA TGTGCCACCAGTGATGCGGCAGGGGATCGTCAGCCCCAGCATTTT.

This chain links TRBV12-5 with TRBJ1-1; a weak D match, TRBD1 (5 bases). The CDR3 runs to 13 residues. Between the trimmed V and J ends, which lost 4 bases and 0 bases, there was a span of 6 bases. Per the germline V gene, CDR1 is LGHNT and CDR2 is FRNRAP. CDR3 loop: CASGSTVNTEAFF. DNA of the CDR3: TGTGCTAGTGGTTCGACAGTGAACACTGAAGCTTTCTTT.

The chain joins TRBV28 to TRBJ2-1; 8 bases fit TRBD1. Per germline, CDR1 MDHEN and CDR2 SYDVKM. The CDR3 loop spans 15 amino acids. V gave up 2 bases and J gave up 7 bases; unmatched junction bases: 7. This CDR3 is CASSLRRQGKNEQFF. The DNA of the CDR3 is TGTGCCAGCAGTTTAAGGCGACAGGGGAAGAATGAGCAGTTCTTC.